One and the same sample provided the 18 T cell receptor beta chains below, sequenced in a study of spatial heterogeneity in lung cancer. Study-wide results and caveats: Tumoral mutation counts were tracked by counts of expanded intratumoral alpha and beta TCRs.

MiXCR was run by TCRdb on the 5' RACE reads, yielding one entry per CDR3 protein. Among about 17,000 distinct CDR3 sequences listed, about 6.3% were seen once. Documented time point: sample taken at primary tumor resection. Their antigens are not known. Sequencing was performed on lung tumor tissue, taken at surgery. The receptors stem from a male donor with early-stage non-small cell lung cancer.

This clonotype turned up a few times. Within a library made for alpha chains, this beta chain is off target, and its count is uninformative. The CDR3 nucleotides read TGTGCCAGCAGCTTAGTTGCGTACGAGCAGTACTTC. Its translation: CASSLVAYEQYF. This sequence joins TRBV7-2 and TRBJ2-7; D not resolved. Trimming cost V 1 base and J 4 bases, with 5 bases left between them. Germline CDR1 SGHTA, CDR2 FQGNSA. The CDR3 runs to 12 residues.

There are a few counts of this clonotype. For a library built for alpha chains, this beta chain is a stray read; little rests on its size. This rearrangement joins TRBV7-9 to TRBJ1-3; D possibly corresponds to TRBD1 (5 bases). Germline V gene data show CDR1 as SEHNR and CDR2 as FQNEAQ (reference sequence). The CDR3 has 14 amino acids. Trimming took off 6 bases at V and 0 bases at J, with 9 bases between the two ends. The CDR3 DNA reads as TGTGCCAGCAGTCCAGGGAGCTCTGGAAACACCATATATTTT. Encoded protein: CASSPGSSGNTIYF.

Points on this clonotype: This beta chain is an unintended read in a library built for alpha chains; its size means little. The V call is TRBV3-1, the J call TRBJ2-3, with TRBD2 matching over 8 bases. This CDR3 is built from 13 residues. Germline V CDR1 and CDR2: LGHDT, YNNKEL (reference sequence). The V segment lost 8 bases and the J segment 2 bases; nucleotides outside the gene matches: 3. CDR3 sequence reads: CASGTRSTDTQYF. CDR3 coding DNA: TGTGCCAGCGGGACTAGATCCACAGATACGCAGTATTTT.

Many counts were recorded for this clonotype. The size of this beta chain means little, since it is a stray read in a library made for alpha chains. The V gene is TRBV7-2, the J gene TRBJ2-5; the D gene is possibly TRBD1 (5 bases). V was shortened by 3 bases and J by 5 bases, with 10 bases between the two germline ends. The CDR3 sequence is 13 residues long. The germline CDR1 and CDR2 sequences are SGHTA and FQGNSA. The CDR3 DNA reads as TGTGCCAGCAGCTTCACACAGGTGGAGACCCAGTACTTC. Translating gives CASSFTQVETQYF. Complete variable domain (other parts from reference TRBV7-2 and TRBJ2-5): GAGVSQSPSNKVTEKGKDVELRCDPISGHTALYWYRQSLGQGLEFLIYFQGNSAPDKSGLPSDRFSAERTGGSVSTLTIQRTQQEDSAVYLCASSFTQVETQYFGPGTRLLVL.

By its share, this clonotype is medium-sized. Since the library was made to target alpha chains, this beta chain is a stray read and its abundance is not meaningful. The gene calls are TRBV18 and TRBJ2-5; TRBD1 might be the D (6 bases). The V gene lost 5 bases and the J gene lost 3 bases, with 13 bases spanning the gap. Germline-derived CDR1 and CDR2 are KGHSH and LQKENI. The CDR3 runs 14 residues. This CDR3 is CASSSRDNEETQYF. The CDR3 DNA is TGTGCCAGCTCATCCCGGGACAACGAAGAGACCCAGTACTTC.

By its share, this clonotype is medium-sized (0.01 to 0.1%). In a library made to pick up alpha chains, this beta chain is a stray read with a size that means little. The chain joins TRBV28 to TRBJ2-7; D call uncertain. The CDR3 is 13 amino acids. Trimming cost V 6 bases and J 11 bases, with 20 bases left between them. Germline loops: CDR1 MDHEN, CDR2 SYDVKM. The CDR3 coding sequence is TGTGCCAGCAGCTATGGACCTATTGGGAAGGAGTACTTC. Translated, it gives CASSYGPIGKEYF.

By share, this clonotype counts as medium-sized. This beta chain is off target for a library built for alpha chains, so its abundance means little. This rearrangement joins TRBV12-3 or TRBV12-4 to TRBJ2-7, with TRBD2 matching 11 bases. The CDR3 has 15 amino acids. Losses at the gene ends were 5 bases for V and 2 bases for J; bases not matched to a gene: 5. CDR3 bases: TGTGCCAGCAGTACGGGACTAGCGGTCCCCTACGAGCAGTACTTC. The encoded protein is CASSTGLAVPYEQYF.

At least ten counts were recorded for this clonotype. A library prepared for alpha chains yielded this beta chain as an off-target read; its size is of little meaning. This chain uses TRBV20-1 with TRBJ2-3; 9 positions match TRBD2. With V trimmed by 5 bases and J by 2 bases, 17 bases remained unmatched. This CDR3 comprises 18 residues. Germline CDR1 reads DFQATT; CDR2 reads SNEGSKA (reference sequence). DNA for the CDR3: TGCAGTGCTCTAACGAGCGGGAGGCTACTCTTGTTCACAGATACGCAGTATTTT. Translated, it gives CSALTSGRLLLFTDTQYF.

This clonotype has a count of ten or more. This beta chain is an off-target read within a library intended for alpha chains, so its frequency means little. V is TRBV30 and J is TRBJ2-7, with TRBD1 identical over 8 bases. Unmatched junction bases numbered 9, after V lost 5 bases and J lost 3 bases. The CDR3 has 14 residues. Germline V gives CDR1 GTSNPN, CDR2 SVGIG (reference sequence). The CDR3 nucleotides read TGTGCCTGGGGCGGACAGGGAACTAACTACGAGCAGTACTTC. This translates into CAWGGQGTNYEQYF.

Comments on this clonotype: A library made for alpha chains picked up this beta chain off target, so its size means little. The V gene is TRBV7-2, the J gene TRBJ2-2; no firm D call. This CDR3 has 15 residues. Germline CDR1 reads SGHTA; CDR2 reads FQGNSA. Between the trimmed V and J ends, which lost 1 base and 0 bases, there was a span of 6 bases. CDR3: CASSLGATNTGELFF. In DNA form, the CDR3 reads TGTGCCAGCAGCTTAGGGGCGACGAACACCGGGGAGCTGTTTTTT.

This clonotype was picked up many times. Little can be read into the size of this beta chain, an off-target read in a library designed for alpha chains. The chain is built from TRBV18 and TRBJ2-3; D perhaps matches TRBD1 (5 bases). Germline V gives CDR1 KGHSH, CDR2 LQKENI. The CDR3 has 15 residues. The ends were cut back, 6 bases at V and 0 bases at J, with 13 bases in the middle. CDR3 bases: TGTGCCAGCTCCCCGGTAGGGGATAGCACAGATACGCAGTATTTT. Its translation: CASSPVGDSTDTQYF.

On this clonotype itself: Being off target in a library aimed at alpha chains, this beta chain has a size of little meaning. The V and J genes are TRBV29-1 and TRBJ2-3; the D gene is possibly TRBD2 (5 bases). Deletions cut 1 base from V and 14 bases from J, with 19 bases between. There are 13 residues in the CDR3. Germline CDR1 reads SQVTM; CDR2 reads ANQGSEA. In DNA, the CDR3 is TGCAGCGTTGAAGCCTCGGACTTCCCGGAGTGGTATTTT. This encodes CSVEASDFPEWYF.

This clonotype has ten or more counts. Found in a library prepared for alpha chains, this beta chain is an off-target read, and its abundance has little meaning. CDR3 residues: CASSAGQGAGNTIYF. The CDR3 DNA follows: TGTGCCAGCAGCGCGGGACAGGGAGCTGGAAACACCATATATTTT. The rearrangement links TRBV7-6 to TRBJ1-3, with 9 positions matching TRBD1. The V gene's germline CDR1 is SGHVS and CDR2 FNYEAQ. The V segment lost 5 bases and the J segment 2 bases; nucleotides outside the gene matches: 4. This CDR3 is built from 15 residues.

This clonotype was found many times. With the library built for alpha chains, this beta chain is off target and its frequency is not meaningful. The V call is TRBV3-1, the J call TRBJ2-1; 9 nucleotides align to TRBD2. CDR3 length equals 16 residues. V shed 0 bases, J shed 6 bases, and the junction held 6 bases outside the gene matches. Germline values: CDR1 LGHDT, CDR2 YNNKEL (reference sequence). The CDR3 spells CASSQDSGRRSNEQFF. CDR3 nucleotides: TGTGCCAGCAGCCAAGATAGCGGGAGAAGGTCCAATGAGCAGTTCTTC.

This clonotype was counted at least ten times. This beta chain is an unintended read in a library built for alpha chains; its size means little. J is TRBJ2-2 and V is TRBV15; D possibly corresponds to TRBD2 (7 bases). The CDR3 contains 20 residues. CDR1 is LNHNV and CDR2 is YYDKDF in the germline V gene (reference sequence). Deletions cut 0 bases from V and 3 bases from J, with 23 bases between. The CDR3 nucleotides read TGTGCCACCAGCAGAGATCCCCTTACGGGGGGCTATGGGTACACCGGGGAGCTGTTTTTT. Protein sequence: CATSRDPLTGGYGYTGELFF.

To note about this clonotype: This beta chain is an off-target read within a library intended for alpha chains, so its frequency means little. This sequence joins TRBV29-1 and TRBJ1-1, with D unclear. Trimming shortened V by 7 bases and J by 0 bases, and 12 bases separated the two germline ends. There are 13 residues in the CDR3. The germline gives CDR1 SQVTM, CDR2 ANQGSEA. The CDR3 loop is CSAEDGVNTEAFF. CDR3 in DNA: TGCAGCGCTGAGGACGGAGTGAACACTGAAGCTTTCTTT. Filled out from reference TRBV29-1 and TRBJ1-1, the complete variable domain reads SAVISQKPSRDICQRGTSLTIQCQVDSQVTMMFWYRQQPGQSLTLIATANQGSEATYESGFVIDKFPISRPNLTFSTLTVSNMSPEDSSIYLCSAEDGVNTEAFFGQGTRLTVV.

Comments on this clonotype: This beta chain appears as a stray read in a library generated for alpha chains; its size is not informative. This rearrangement joins TRBV3-1 to TRBJ2-1, with TRBD1 matching over 8 bases. With 1 base clipped from V and 9 bases from J, the junction kept 5 bases outside the gene matches. This CDR3 contains 14 residues. Germline CDR1 and CDR2: LGHDT and YNNKEL (reference sequence). CDR3 residues: CASSQVQGAVEQFF. In nucleotides, the CDR3 is TGTGCCAGCAGCCAAGTGCAGGGGGCCGTTGAGCAGTTCTTC.

Points on this clonotype: This beta chain is a stray sequence in a library constructed for alpha chains; its clone size is not meaningful. The rearrangement joins TRBV18 to TRBJ2-7; TRBD1 might be the D (8 bases). Germline values: CDR1 KGHSH, CDR2 LQKENI. The V end lost 3 bases, the J end lost 5 bases, and 14 bases lay between the germline ends. The CDR3 is 14 residues long. CDR3 sequence: CASSPYRGGDEQYF. CDR3 bases: TGTGCCAGCTCACCGTACAGGGGGGGCGACGAGCAGTACTTC.